Following are 24 T cell receptor beta chains from one sample sequenced in a study of cytomegalovirus exposure and HLA in healthy donors. The PCR ran on 60 Vbeta and 13 Jbeta primers. Generated by immunoSEQ multiplex PCR, the TCRdb table keeps only in-frame clones and is missing some. This sample has around 150,000 clones, with about 80% found just once. The sample consisted of PBMCs. Receptors originate from a man aged 18 to 35 in good health and CMV-seropositive.

The chain uses TRBV5-1 and TRBJ1-1; maybe TRBD1 (6 bases). Trimming left V 4 bases short and J 5 bases short, with 18 bases between. From germline, CDR1 is SGHRS and CDR2 YFSETQ. The CDR3 consists of 15 residues. CDR3 in amino acids: CASSAANRQVTEAFF. In nucleotides, the CDR3 is TGCGCCAGCAGCGCGGCAAATCGACAGGTGACTGAAGCTTTCTTT.

This clone was picked up one time. The gene calls are TRBV21-1 and TRBJ2-4; the DNA was not used to check the table's D call, TRBD1. TRBV21-1 is a known pseudogene. This CDR3 region has 16 residues. CDR3 DNA sequence: TGTGCCAGCAGCGTCGGACAGCCTGAGGCCAAAAACATTCAGTACTTC. As protein: CASSVGQPEAKNIQYF.

The rearrangement uses TRBV13 and TRBJ1-1; TRBD1 might be the D (6 bases). Trimming took 5 bases from V and 2 from J, leaving 15 bases between them. CDR1 is PRHDT and CDR2 is FYEKMQ in the germline V gene (reference sequence). The CDR3 sequence is 15 residues long. The CDR3 DNA reads TGTGCCAGCAGCGTCCGGACAGTAACTAACACTGAAGCTTTCTTT. Translated, it gives CASSVRTVTNTEAFF.

The chain uses TRBV25-1 and TRBJ2-7; D remains unclear. Germline V gene sequence: CDR1 MGHDK, CDR2 SYGVNS. V was trimmed by 4 bases and J by 2 bases, leaving 12 bases between them. The CDR3 is made up of 14 amino acids. CDR3 nucleotides: TGTGCCAGCAGTGGAAGCGATAAGACCTACGAGCAGTACTTC. It translates to CASSGSDKTYEQYF.

The genes are TRBV7-2 and TRBJ2-7; 15 bases line up with TRBD2. V shed 1 base and J 0 bases; nucleotides not matched to a gene: 1. The CDR3 is 17 residues long. Germline CDR1 is SGHTA and CDR2 is FQGNSA. The CDR3 loop is CASSLGTSGRASYEQYF. CDR3 DNA: TGTGCCAGCAGCTTAGGGACTAGCGGGAGGGCCTCCTACGAGCAGTACTTC.

This sequence joins TRBV9 and TRBJ1-2; maybe TRBD1 (5 bases). From germline, CDR1 is SGDLS and CDR2 YYNGEE. The CDR3 covers 15 residues. Trimming removed 3 bases from V and 0 bases from J, with 12 bases in between. CDR3 region: CASSGAGQTNYGYTF. The CDR3 bases are TGTGCCAGCAGCGGCGCCGGACAAACTAACTATGGCTACACCTTC.

This chain uses TRBV29-1 with TRBJ2-3; TRBD1 matches 9 bases. V trimming: 8 bases; J trimming: 4 bases; junction bases outside the gene matches: 7. The CDR3 extends over 13 amino acids. Germline V lookup: CDR1 SQVTM, CDR2 ANQGSEA. The CDR3 protein is CSPVRQGADTQYF. CDR3 DNA: TGCAGCCCGGTACGACAGGGGGCAGATACGCAGTATTTT.

The table lists this clone with a count of one. V and J are TRBV7-9 and TRBJ2-5, with 11 bases identical to TRBD1. Germline V CDR1 and CDR2: SEHNR, FQNEAQ (reference sequence). Trimming removed 4 bases from V and 5 bases from J; junction bases left unmatched: 9. The CDR3 contains 16 residues. The CDR3, as DNA: TGTGCCAGCAGCTCGCAGGACAGGGGGCCGTTGGAGACCCAGTACTTC. It codes for CASSSQDRGPLETQYF.

The chain has TRBV5-5 and TRBJ2-7; 12 bases map to TRBD1. Losses at the gene ends were 3 bases for V and 9 bases for J; bases not matched to a gene: 4. The V gene's germline CDR1 is SGHKS and CDR2 YYEKEE (reference sequence). CDR3 length: 13 amino acids. CDR3 sequence: CASSSGTGGGQYF. The CDR3 DNA reads TGTGCCAGCAGCTCCGGGACAGGGGGCGGGCAGTACTTC.

The chain is built from TRBV10-3 and TRBJ2-1; TRBD1 matches at 8 bases. Trimming removed 4 bases from V and 0 bases from J; junction bases left unmatched: 5. Germline V gene lookup returns CDR1 ENHRY and CDR2 SYGVKD. The CDR3 totals 16 residues. CDR3 bases: TGTGCCATCAGTGGAAACAGGGGGGACTCCTACAATGAGCAGTTCTTC. It specifies CAISGNRGDSYNEQFF.

The chain employs TRBV2 and TRBJ1-4; D not certain. Trimming left V 3 bases short and J 1 base short, with 6 bases between. The CDR3 consists of 14 residues. Germline-derived CDR1 and CDR2 are SNHLY and FYNNEI. CDR3 coding DNA: TGTGCCAGCAGTGATGTCGGAACTAATGAAAAACTGTTTTTT. Its translation: CASSDVGTNEKLFF. Full variable domain (outside the CDR3, taken from reference TRBV2 and TRBJ1-4): EPEVTQTPSHQVTQMGQEVILRCVPISNHLYFYWYRQILGQKVEFLVSFYNNEISEKSEIFDDQFSVERPDGSNFTLKIRSTKLEDSAMYFCASSDVGTNEKLFFGSGTQLSVL.

V gene TRBV2 combines with J gene TRBJ1-1; 7 bases fit TRBD1. Trimming at V came to 6 bases and at J to 4 bases, leaving 5 bases not matched to a gene. Germline V gene lookup returns CDR1 SNHLY and CDR2 FYNNEI. The CDR3 is 13 amino acids. The CDR3 loop reads CASRNDRATEAFF. The CDR3 DNA is TGTGCCAGCAGAAACGACAGGGCCACTGAAGCTTTCTTT.

In its sample, this clone was seen once. The CDR3 reads CASSPGLAGAWIGELFF. For the CDR3, the DNA is TGCGCCAGCAGTCCGGGACTAGCGGGAGCATGGATCGGGGAGCTGTTTTTT. This chain joins TRBV10-1 and TRBJ2-2; 14 bases match TRBD2. Germline CDR1 and CDR2: WNHNN and SYGVQD (reference sequence). V shed 5 bases and J 7 bases; nucleotides not matched to a gene: 9. This CDR3 comprises 17 residues.

The chain combines TRBV5-1 with TRBJ2-3; 7 bases are a match to TRBD2. Germline values: CDR1 SGHRS, CDR2 YFSETQ. There are 15 residues in the CDR3. Unmatched junction bases numbered 6, after V lost 4 bases and J lost 1 base. The CDR3 sequence: CASSPDLAGTDTQYF. The CDR3 region has the DNA TGCGCCAGCAGCCCGGACCTAGCGGGCACAGATACGCAGTATTTT.

The chain joins TRBV11-2 to TRBJ2-7, with a weak D call TRBD1 (5 bases). CDR1 is SGHAT, CDR2 FQNNGV, per germline. With 6 bases removed from V and 1 base from J, the gap between germline ends came to 13 bases. This CDR3 contains 14 residues. This CDR3 reads CASSPVRDSYEQYF. Written as DNA, the CDR3 is TGTGCCAGCAGTCCAGTCAGGGATTCCTACGAGCAGTACTTC.

The CDR3 is CASSLGQGTEQYF. DNA of the CDR3: TGCGCCAGCAGCTTGGGACAGGGTACCGAGCAGTACTTC. The V gene is TRBV5-1, the J gene TRBJ2-7; TRBD1 agrees at 7 bases. The CDR3 spans 13 residues. After removal of 0 bases from V and 6 bases from J, the junction contained 3 bases not matched to a gene. The germline gives CDR1 SGHRS, CDR2 YFSETQ.

CDR3 nucleotide sequence: TGTGCCTGGAGTGTACCTACAGGGGACAGCCATAATGAAAAACTGTTTTTT. It yields the protein CAWSVPTGDSHNEKLFF. The chain carries TRBV30 and TRBJ1-4; 7 bases fit TRBD1. V was clipped by 0 bases and J by 4 bases; unmatched bases: 11. CDR1 is GTSNPN and CDR2 is SVGIG in the germline V gene (reference sequence). The CDR3 totals 17 residues.

CDR3 nucleotide sequence: TGTGCCATCAGTGGAGGGGCGTCGGGAGATCAGCCCCAGCATTTT. This translates into CAISGGASGDQPQHF. The genes are TRBV10-3 and TRBJ1-5; TRBD1 is a possible D gene (5 bases). V was cut by 4 bases and J by 5 bases, with 15 bases left in between. The CDR3 runs 15 residues. Per the germline V gene, CDR1 is ENHRY and CDR2 is SYGVKD.

The chain employs TRBV2 and TRBJ1-5, with D possibly being TRBD1 (5 bases). The germline V gene has CDR1 SNHLY and CDR2 FYNNEI. V was cut by 7 bases and J by 3 bases, with 16 bases left in between. The CDR3 sequence is 15 residues long. CDR3 in amino acids: CASKSDSVVNQPQHF. The DNA of the CDR3 is TGTGCCAGCAAGTCTGACAGCGTCGTCAATCAGCCCCAGCATTTT.

The CDR3 nucleotides are TGTGCCAGCAGCCCCCGGGACAGTTCCGAAAAACTGTTTTTT. Amino acid sequence: CASSPRDSSEKLFF. V usage is TRBV7-9 and J usage is TRBJ1-4; TRBD1 aligns across 7 bases. Germline V gene sequence: CDR1 SEHNR, CDR2 FQNEAQ (reference sequence). Trimming removed 5 bases from V and 8 bases from J; junction bases left unmatched: 8. The CDR3 loop spans 14 amino acids.

This chain connects TRBV2 to TRBJ2-3; perhaps TRBD2 as D (5 bases). In germline, CDR1 is SNHLY, CDR2 FYNNEI. V was clipped by 5 bases and J by 3 bases, with 12 bases between them. The CDR3 runs 14 residues. CDR3 coding DNA: TGTGCCAGCAGTTACCTTCCGGGGACAGATACGCAGTATTTT. Translating it yields CASSYLPGTDTQYF.

The rearrangement uses TRBV10-3 and TRBJ1-5, with D unclear. The germline V gene encodes CDR1 ENHRY and CDR2 SYGVKD. The length of the CDR3 is 13 residues. The V end was cut by 3 bases, the J end by 5 bases, with 8 bases between. CDR3 amino acids: CAISESVYQPQHF. The CDR3 region has the DNA TGTGCCATCAGTGAATCAGTTTATCAGCCCCAGCATTTT.

The chain has TRBV6-5 and TRBJ2-1; TRBD2 matches at 8 bases. Germline CDR1 and CDR2: MNHEY and SVGAGI. There are 16 residues in the CDR3. The V and J ends lost 2 bases and 0 bases, in that order; junction bases with no gene match: 3. CDR3 region: CASSYIGRGSYNEQFF. CDR3 DNA sequence: TGTGCCAGCAGTTACATCGGGAGGGGCTCCTACAATGAGCAGTTCTTC.

A single count supports this clone. The chain is built from TRBV5-1 and TRBJ1-1; weak D call: TRBD1 (6 bases). The V gene's germline CDR1 is SGHRS and CDR2 YFSETQ. This CDR3 comprises 14 residues. The V end lost 3 bases, the J end lost 4 bases, and 13 bases lay between the germline ends. CDR3 nucleotides: TGCGCCAGCAGCTCACAGGGAGAGGGCACTGAAGCTTTCTTT. Translated, it gives CASSSQGEGTEAFF.